These 28 T cell receptor beta chains share one sample of origin, sequenced in a study of T cell responses to AZD1222 COVID-19 vaccine (dated by TCRdb to 2020 to 2023). Library preparation was by the immunoSEQ multiplex PCR assay. The table comes from immuneACCESS by way of TCRdb, which keeps in-frame sequences with V and J called. Part of the clones is missing from these tables; in studies checked, under half for an unresolved V gene and the rest for unknown reasons. This sample holds around 99,000 clones; approximately 91% were observed only once. The top ten constitute 8% to 9.5% of the sample. This sample's time point label indicates: about 28 days (+/-7) after the second vaccine dose. The sample here was peripheral blood, taken 28 days after the second AZD1222 dose. Every receptor here comes from an adult who received the AZD1222 COVID-19 vaccine.

The chain employs TRBV7-2 and TRBJ2-1; 11 bases are shared with TRBD2. The V gene end was trimmed by 2 bases and the J gene end by 4 bases; junction bases not matched to a gene: 4. This CDR3 has 16 amino acids. CDR1 and CDR2 from the germline V gene are SGHTA and FQGNSA. CDR3 coding DNA: TGTGCCAGCAGCTTACGGGGGACTAGCGGTTACAATGAGCAGTTCTTC. The encoded protein is CASSLRGTSGYNEQFF.

CDR3 DNA sequence: TGTGCCAGCAGTTTAGGTAGTAGCGGGGACTACGAGCAGTACTTC. It is translated as CASSLGSSGDYEQYF. V gene TRBV28 combines with J gene TRBJ2-7; 8 nucleotides align to TRBD2. V lost 2 bases and J lost 3; bases outside the gene matches: 6. The CDR3 is 15 residues long. Germline CDR1 and CDR2: MDHEN and SYDVKM.

The V call is TRBV5-1, the J call TRBJ2-2, with D perhaps matching TRBD2 (7 bases). This CDR3 region has 17 residues. The ends were cut back, 0 bases at V and 4 bases at J, with 16 bases in the middle. Germline loops: CDR1 SGHRS, CDR2 YFSETQ. The CDR3 loop is CASSLAPLGGGTGELFF. CDR3 sequence (DNA): TGCGCCAGCAGCTTGGCTCCTTTGGGAGGGGGCACCGGGGAGCTGTTTTTT.

V gene TRBV5-6 combines with J gene TRBJ1-2; 9 positions agree with TRBD1. After removal of 3 bases from V and 8 bases from J, the junction contained 2 bases not matched to a gene. The CDR3 covers 12 residues. Germline assignment: CDR1 SGHDT and CDR2 YYEEEE. CDR3 in amino acids: CASSSQGAGYTF. DNA for the CDR3: TGTGCCAGCAGCTCACAGGGGGCCGGCTACACCTTC.

This clone has just a few counts. Here the CDR3 reads CASSLGASAGEQYF. CDR3 nucleotides: TGTGCCAGCAGCCTGGGGGCTAGCGCCGGCGAGCAGTACTTC. V usage is TRBV6-5 and J usage is TRBJ2-7; either TRBD1 or TRBD2 may supply D (6 bases each). Trimming removed 6 bases from V and 6 bases from J, with 18 bases in between. This CDR3 comprises 14 residues. Germline CDR1 is MNHEY and CDR2 is SVGAGI.

The V gene is TRBV15, the J gene TRBJ1-1, with TRBD1 as a possible D gene (6 bases). Trimming cost V 0 bases and J 5 bases, with 13 bases left between them. CDR3 length: 15 amino acids. Germline-derived CDR1 and CDR2 are LNHNV and YYDKDF (reference sequence). For the CDR3, the DNA is TGTGCCACCAGCAGAGATCTGGGGGGCGGAACTGAAGCTTTCTTT. Residues: CATSRDLGGGTEAFF.

V usage is TRBV10-1 and J usage is TRBJ2-2, with D unresolved. The CDR3 consists of 13 residues. Looked up from germline, CDR1 is WNHNN and CDR2 is SYGVQD (reference sequence). The ends were cut back, 2 bases at V and 5 bases at J, with 6 bases in the middle. The CDR3, as DNA: TGCGCCAGCAGTGAGACCGTGACCGGGGAGCTGTTTTTT. This sequence encodes CASSETVTGELFF.

The V gene is TRBV6-5, the J gene TRBJ1-5, with 9 positions matching TRBD1. Unmatched junction bases numbered 4, after V lost 5 bases and J lost 2 bases. The length of the CDR3 is 15 residues. The germline V gene encodes CDR1 MNHEY and CDR2 SVGAGI. CDR3 in amino acids: CASSRTGAGNQPQHF. The CDR3 DNA reads TGTGCCAGCAGTCGGACAGGGGCAGGCAATCAGCCCCAGCATTTT.

This chain links TRBV18 with TRBJ1-4, with TRBD1 as a possible D gene (5 bases). Germline CDR1 and CDR2: KGHSH and LQKENI. The V end was cut by 3 bases, the J end by 2 bases, with 16 bases between. The CDR3 extends over 17 amino acids. The CDR3 here is CASSPIPRGGTNEKLFF. Written as DNA, the CDR3 is TGTGCCAGCTCACCGATACCACGGGGGGGGACTAATGAAAAACTGTTTTTT.

The rearrangement uses TRBV5-1 and TRBJ2-5; TRBD1 is a possible D gene (6 bases). Germline values: CDR1 SGHRS, CDR2 YFSETQ. V lost 5 bases and J 2 bases, leaving 13 bases between the germline ends. The CDR3 is 14 amino acids. CDR3 nucleotide sequence: TGCGCCAGCAGTAGTGGACAGATTCAAGAGACCCAGTACTTC. This codes for CASSSGQIQETQYF.

The V call is TRBV30, the J call TRBJ1-5, with a weak D call TRBD1 (5 bases). Germline lookup yields CDR1 GTSNPN and CDR2 SVGIG (reference sequence). Between the trimmed V and J ends, which lost 4 bases and 8 bases, there was a span of 15 bases. The CDR3 runs 13 residues. The CDR3 is CAWTDSAYEPQHF. For the CDR3, the DNA is TGTGCCTGGACCGACAGTGCGTACGAGCCCCAGCATTTT.

This clone was found once. Here the CDR3 DNA reads TGTGCCAGCAGTGACCTGAAGACCCAGCATTTT. It is translated as CASSDLKTQHF. The J gene is TRBJ1-5, the V gene TRBV2; no definite D call. The CDR3 is 11 amino acids. V dropped 3 bases and J dropped 11 bases, with 8 bases sitting between them. Per the germline V gene, CDR1 is SNHLY and CDR2 is FYNNEI.

The V gene is TRBV19, the J gene TRBJ1-1; D unresolved. The CDR3 spans 13 residues. The V gene's germline CDR1 is LNHDA and CDR2 SQIVND (reference sequence). Trimming left V 5 bases short and J 1 base short, with 8 bases between. In nucleotides, the CDR3 is TGTGCCAGTAGTCCTACTTCGAACACTGAAGCTTTCTTT. It yields the protein CASSPTSNTEAFF.

The DNA for the CDR3 is TGTGCCATCAGTGAGTCGTCGGGAGTCGGTACAGATACGCAGTATTTT. It translates to CAISESSGVGTDTQYF. V gene TRBV10-3 combines with J gene TRBJ2-3, with D perhaps TRBD2 (6 bases). This CDR3 comprises 16 residues. The V gene lost 0 bases and the J gene lost 3 bases, with 13 bases spanning the gap. Germline-derived CDR1 and CDR2 are ENHRY and SYGVKD.

This chain joins TRBV6-5 and TRBJ2-6; D is uncertain. Looked up from germline, CDR1 is MNHEY and CDR2 is SVGAGI. V lost 7 bases, J lost 3 bases, and 13 bases lay in between. The CDR3 extends over 15 amino acids. The CDR3 nucleotides are TGTGCCAGCAAACGTTTAGGGTTTGGGGCCAACGTCCTGACTTTC. Protein sequence: CASKRLGFGANVLTF.

CDR3 protein: CASTSDRWGTGANVLTF. CDR3 sequence (DNA): TGTGCCAGCACCTCGGACAGGTGGGGCACTGGGGCCAACGTCCTGACTTTC. This chain uses TRBV11-2 with TRBJ2-6; 7 bases fit TRBD1. CDR1 is SGHAT and CDR2 is FQNNGV in the germline V gene. The V gene end was trimmed by 7 bases and the J gene end by 2 bases; junction bases not matched to a gene: 11. The CDR3 is 17 amino acids.

The gene calls are TRBV19 and TRBJ2-6; D remains ambiguous. The CDR3 has 14 residues. V dropped 6 bases and J dropped 3 bases, with 9 bases sitting between them. From germline, CDR1 is LNHDA and CDR2 SQIVND (reference sequence). CDR3 in amino acids: CASRVYGGANVLTF. The CDR3, as DNA: TGTGCCAGTAGGGTGTATGGTGGGGCCAACGTCCTGACTTTC.

The chain couples TRBV11-3 to TRBJ2-1; no clear D gene. Trimming left V 5 bases short and J 9 bases short, with 14 bases between. Per germline, CDR1 SGHNT and CDR2 YENEEA. This CDR3 has 13 amino acids. The CDR3 loop reads CASSLGPLLEQFF. In DNA, the CDR3 is TGTGCCAGCAGCCTCGGACCCCTGCTTGAGCAGTTCTTC.

The V gene is TRBV5-4, the J gene TRBJ1-5, with a weak D call TRBD1 (5 bases). The germline CDR1 and CDR2 sequences are SGHNT and YYREEE (reference sequence). The CDR3 contains 15 residues. V lost 0 bases, J lost 8 bases, and 15 bases lay in between. CDR3 sequence (DNA): TGTGCCAGCAGCTTGGACGCAGGGACGGTGGAGCCCCAGCATTTT. It translates to CASSLDAGTVEPQHF.

V and J are TRBV11-2 and TRBJ2-5; 9 bases map to TRBD2. The junction had 5 bases not matched to a gene; V was cut back by 4 bases and J by 2 bases. This CDR3 has 15 amino acids. The germline V gene has CDR1 SGHAT and CDR2 FQNNGV. The CDR3 reads CASSSLAGQQETQYF. The CDR3 DNA reads as TGTGCCAGCAGCTCCCTAGCGGGGCAACAAGAGACCCAGTACTTC.

The chain has TRBV7-2 and TRBJ2-1; no clear D. The ends were cut back, 5 bases at V and 1 base at J, with 9 bases in the middle. Germline CDR1 reads SGHTA; CDR2 reads FQGNSA. The CDR3 is made up of 14 amino acids. The DNA of the CDR3 is TGTGCCAGCAGCGTCGGTTTATCCTACAATGAGCAGTTCTTC. Translating gives CASSVGLSYNEQFF.

This chain uses TRBV7-9 with TRBJ2-2; D gene unclear. The ends were cut back, 5 bases at V and 5 bases at J, with 12 bases in the middle. The germline gives CDR1 SEHNR, CDR2 FQNEAQ (reference sequence). The CDR3 runs to 14 residues. In DNA, the CDR3 is TGTGCCAGCAGCCTTGGCCCTAGTACCGGGGAGCTGTTTTTT. This codes for CASSLGPSTGELFF.

The chain uses TRBV28 and TRBJ1-2, with D possibly TRBD1 on 6 matching bases. The V and J ends lost 3 bases and 6 bases respectively, with 20 bases between them. This CDR3 contains 16 residues. Per germline, CDR1 MDHEN and CDR2 SYDVKM. Here the CDR3 DNA reads TGTGCCAGCAGTTTCTTGAGGCGGGGGGACACGGATGGCTACACCTTC. This sequence encodes CASSFLRRGDTDGYTF.

The V and J genes are TRBV7-9 and TRBJ2-1; TRBD1 matches at 11 bases. The J segment lost 5 bases and the V segment lost 5 bases, leaving 8 bases of the junction unmatched. The CDR3 is 16 residues long. Germline lookup yields CDR1 SEHNR and CDR2 FQNEAQ (reference sequence). CDR3 sequence reads: CASSHRRDRGNNEQFF. CDR3 DNA: TGTGCCAGCAGCCACCGTCGGGACAGGGGGAACAATGAGCAGTTCTTC.

This CDR3 is CASSAPTSGNPDTQYF. CDR3 nucleotide sequence: TGCGCCAGCAGCGCCCCGACTAGCGGGAATCCAGATACGCAGTATTTT. The V and J genes are TRBV5-1 and TRBJ2-3, with 11 bases matching TRBD2. The CDR3 covers 16 residues. With V trimmed by 4 bases and J by 4 bases, 8 bases remained unmatched. CDR1 and CDR2 from the germline V gene are SGHRS and YFSETQ.

CDR3 DNA: TGTGCCAGCAGTAGACTAGCGGGGGCCTACGAGCAGTACTTC. It translates to CASSRLAGAYEQYF. The chain is built from TRBV27 and TRBJ2-7; 12 positions match TRBD2. After removal of 5 bases from V and 2 bases from J, the junction contained 1 base not matched to a gene. Germline lookup yields CDR1 MNHEY and CDR2 SMNVEV (reference sequence). This CDR3 comprises 14 residues.

The gene calls are TRBV30 and TRBJ2-1; 10 nucleotides match TRBD2. V lost 3 bases and J lost 8; bases outside the gene matches: 7. This CDR3 region has 14 residues. Germline loops: CDR1 GTSNPN, CDR2 SVGIG (reference sequence). CDR3 loop: CAWRASGSFDEQFF. CDR3 DNA sequence: TGTGCCTGGAGGGCTAGCGGGAGTTTCGATGAGCAGTTCTTC.

This sequence joins TRBV9 and TRBJ2-1, with D perhaps matching TRBD1 or TRBD2 (5 bases each). V was clipped by 1 base and J by 6 bases, with 14 bases between them. CDR1 is SGDLS, CDR2 YYNGEE, per germline. The CDR3 extends over 15 amino acids. CDR3 in DNA: TGTGCCAGCAGCGTATCCCCTAGCAGGGTCAATGAGCAGTTCTTC. Protein: CASSVSPSRVNEQFF.